Shown below are 26 T cell receptor beta chains from a single sample sequenced in a study of CD8 T cells in ankylosing spondylitis. TCRdb fed the 5' RACE reads into MiXCR, producing one record per CDR3 protein. This sample has more than 150,000 distinct CDR3 sequences, with about 20% found just once. The sample taken for sequencing was blood, either unsorted or a sorted T cell fraction (not recorded which). The receptors were gathered from a male donor between 10 and 30 years old with ankylosing spondylitis or in good health (not recorded which).

The table lists this clonotype with many counts. J is TRBJ2-7 and V is TRBV29-1; weak D call: TRBD1 (5 bases). This CDR3 spans 15 amino acids. The ends were cut back, 4 bases at V and 3 bases at J, with 19 bases in the middle. Germline CDR1 SQVTM, CDR2 ANQGSEA. CDR3 sequence (DNA): TGCAGCGTTGTGGGGCGCGAGAGTAGCCTCTACGAGCAGTACTTC. Protein sequence: CSVVGRESSLYEQYF.

There are many counts of this clonotype. V is TRBV27 and J is TRBJ2-3; tentative D call: TRBD2 (6 bases). This CDR3 has 15 amino acids. Trimming took 5 bases from V and 2 from J, leaving 14 bases between them. Germline lookup yields CDR1 MNHEY and CDR2 SMNVEV (reference sequence). CDR3 loop: CASSNLGGPTDTQYF. The CDR3 DNA follows: TGTGCCAGCAGTAACTTGGGGGGTCCCACAGATACGCAGTATTTT.

This chain joins TRBV12-3 or TRBV12-4 and TRBJ2-1, with D unresolved. The germline V and J ends were trimmed by 6 bases and 12 bases, with 12 bases remaining between them. The CDR3 length is 11 residues. Written as DNA, the CDR3 is TGTGCCAGCAGACTAAAGGCGATGCAGTTCTTC. Translation gives CASRLKAMQFF.

The CDR3 loop reads CASSLLGEDTGELFF. The CDR3 DNA reads as TGCGCCAGCAGCTTGCTGGGAGAGGACACCGGGGAGCTGTTTTTT. This chain joins TRBV5-1 and TRBJ2-2, with D tentatively TRBD2 (5 bases). Looked up from germline, CDR1 is SGHRS and CDR2 is YFSETQ. The CDR3 runs 15 residues. The V and J ends lost 1 base and 3 bases respectively, with 10 bases between them.

This clonotype was detected many times. This chain uses TRBV27 with TRBJ2-3, with TRBD1 identical over 8 bases. The CDR3 covers 16 residues. Germline V lookup: CDR1 MNHEY, CDR2 SMNVEV (reference sequence). Trimming cost V 4 bases and J 2 bases; bases outside gene matches: 8. The CDR3 sequence: CASSSHRDRNTDTQYF. The CDR3 coding sequence is TGTGCCAGCAGTTCCCACAGGGACAGGAACACAGATACGCAGTATTTT.

This clonotype was seen many times. The V gene is TRBV3-1, the J gene TRBJ1-2; D remains ambiguous. Germline-derived CDR1 and CDR2 are LGHDT and YNNKEL (reference sequence). Trimming took off 0 bases at V and 8 bases at J, with 13 bases between the two ends. CDR3 length equals 14 residues. The DNA of the CDR3 is TGTGCCAGCAGCCAAGATCAGGCGTCTATGGGCTACACCTTC. The encoded protein is CASSQDQASMGYTF.

This clonotype was observed at least ten times. The J gene is TRBJ2-2, the V gene TRBV6-2 or TRBV6-3; D unresolved. This CDR3 spans 15 amino acids. Trimming removed 2 bases from V and 3 bases from J, with 10 bases in between. Per the germline V gene, CDR1 is MNHEY and CDR2 is SVGEGT. The CDR3 here is CASSYGLRHTGELFF. For the CDR3, the DNA is TGTGCCAGCAGTTACGGGCTGCGGCACACCGGGGAGCTGTTTTTT.

There are many counts of this clonotype. Here the CDR3 DNA reads TGCGCCAGCAGCTATCAGGGGACGGAGGGGGAGCTGTTTTTT. This encodes CASSYQGTEGELFF. This sequence joins TRBV5-1 and TRBJ2-2; D perhaps matches TRBD1 (6 bases). Per germline, CDR1 SGHRS and CDR2 YFSETQ. V dropped 3 bases and J dropped 8 bases, with 14 bases sitting between them. This CDR3 is built from 14 residues. The whole variable domain, remainder taken from reference TRBV5-1 and TRBJ2-2, is KAGVTQTPRYLIKTRGQQVTLSCSPISGHRSVSWYQQTPGQGLQFLFEYFSETQRNKGNFPGRFSGRQFSNSRSEMNVSTLELGDSALYLCASSYQGTEGELFFGEGSRLTVL.

The chain links TRBV19 to TRBJ2-7, with D possibly matching TRBD2 (6 bases). The germline gives CDR1 LNHDA, CDR2 SQIVND (reference sequence). Trimming took off 3 bases at V and 2 bases at J, with 11 bases between the two ends. The CDR3 length is 14 residues. DNA of the CDR3: TGTGCCAGTAGTATTGGGCGGGGACCCTACGAGCAGTACGTC. It translates to CASSIGRGPYEQYV.

This clonotype was counted between two and nine times. This sequence joins TRBV7-2 and TRBJ2-5, with D possibly being TRBD2 (5 bases). CDR3 size: 16 residues. CDR1 is SGHTA and CDR2 is FQGNSA in the germline V gene. V was shortened by 1 base and J by 2 bases, with 14 bases between the two germline ends. The CDR3 is CASSLVGAGVQETQYF. CDR3 coding DNA: TGTGCCAGCAGCTTAGTCGGCGCGGGTGTACAAGAGACCCAGTACTTC.

This clonotype was counted ten times or more. The V and J genes are TRBV12-3 or TRBV12-4 and TRBJ2-2; perhaps TRBD1 as D (6 bases). Trimming took off 5 bases at V and 6 bases at J, with 10 bases between the two ends. The CDR3 extends over 13 amino acids. Written as DNA, the CDR3 is TGTGCCAGCAGTCAACAGGGAGCCGGGGAGCTGTTTTTT. Protein sequence: CASSQQGAGELFF.

This clonotype was seen ten or more times. The chain's CDR3 is CASSFLIGGGPYEQFF. DNA of the CDR3: TGTGCCAGCAGTTTTCTGATCGGGGGAGGGCCCTATGAGCAGTTCTTC. This chain uses TRBV12-3 or TRBV12-4 with TRBJ2-1; 7 bases align to TRBD2. This CDR3 has 16 residues. The V gene end was trimmed by 3 bases and the J gene end by 8 bases; junction bases not matched to a gene: 13.

This clonotype was counted ten times or more. The chain has TRBV15 and TRBJ2-5; 12 bases line up with TRBD2. The CDR3 consists of 16 residues. Germline CDR1 is LNHNV and CDR2 is YYDKDF (reference sequence). The V and J ends lost 0 bases and 1 base, in that order; junction bases with no gene match: 0. CDR3 in amino acids: CATSRELAGGQETQYF. In DNA form, the CDR3 reads TGTGCCACCAGCAGAGAACTAGCGGGAGGCCAAGAGACCCAGTACTTC.

This clonotype was counted at least ten times. The V gene is TRBV4-2, the J gene TRBJ2-3; 9 bases map to TRBD2. The CDR3 sequence is 17 residues long. Germline CDR1 reads LGHNA; CDR2 reads YNFKEQ. V was pared by 0 bases and J by 2 bases, with 6 bases of the junction left unmatched. In DNA, the CDR3 is TGTGCCAGCAGCCAAGAACCCAGCGGGAGGACCACAGATACGCAGTATTTT. This codes for CASSQEPSGRTTDTQYF.

The sample holds many counts of this clonotype. The chain carries TRBV7-9 and TRBJ2-7; D is possibly TRBD1 or TRBD2 (5 bases each). The CDR3 is 18 amino acids. The V end was cut by 1 base, the J end by 1 base, with 20 bases between. The germline gives CDR1 SEHNR, CDR2 FQNEAQ (reference sequence). The CDR3 DNA reads as TGTGCCAGCAGCTTAGGAGGGGTAACAGGTAGGGCATCCTACGAGCAGTACTTC. Residues: CASSLGGVTGRASYEQYF.

The V call is TRBV6-2 or TRBV6-3, the J call TRBJ2-1, with 8 bases identical to TRBD1. The V segment lost 6 bases and the J segment 3 bases; nucleotides outside the gene matches: 7. Germline V lookup: CDR1 MNHEY, CDR2 SVGEGT. The CDR3 loop spans 15 amino acids. The DNA of the CDR3 is TGTGCCAGCAGCTCCGGACAGGGCTTCTACAATGAGCAGTTCTTC. It codes for CASSSGQGFYNEQFF.

This clonotype was seen many times. This chain connects TRBV29-1 to TRBJ2-1, with 7 bases aligning to TRBD2. Germline loops: CDR1 SQVTM, CDR2 ANQGSEA. This CDR3 contains 12 residues. Trimming took 6 bases from V and 9 from J; bases not matched to a gene: 8. CDR3: CSVAGERGEQFF. As DNA, the CDR3 is TGCAGCGTGGCGGGGGAGCGGGGTGAGCAGTTCTTC.

This clonotype was recorded at least ten times. CDR3 nucleotides: TGCAGCGTTGAAAATCCGGGACAGGGACCTGCTAGCACAGATACGCAGTATTTT. This codes for CSVENPGQGPASTDTQYF. This chain connects TRBV29-1 to TRBJ2-3; TRBD1 matches 9 bases. This CDR3 is 18 amino acids long. Germline CDR1 reads SQVTM; CDR2 reads ANQGSEA. V shed 2 bases, J shed 0 bases, and the junction held 12 bases outside the gene matches.

This clonotype occurred many times. V usage is TRBV3-1 and J usage is TRBJ2-1; D ambiguous. Trimming stripped 1 base from V and 6 bases from J, with 7 bases between. In germline, CDR1 is LGHDT, CDR2 YNNKEL (reference sequence). The CDR3 length is 13 residues. CDR3 loop: CASSQVSGNEQFF. In nucleotides, the CDR3 is TGTGCCAGCAGCCAAGTTTCGGGCAATGAGCAGTTCTTC.

This clonotype was recorded many times. The V call is TRBV14, the J call TRBJ2-3, with 8 bases lining up with TRBD2. The trim removed 1 base at V and 2 bases at J, leaving 5 bases unmatched. The CDR3 is 16 residues long. The germline gives CDR1 SGHDN, CDR2 FVKESK. CDR3 sequence reads: CASSQAPGGPTDTQYF. The CDR3 coding sequence is TGTGCCAGCAGCCAAGCCCCGGGAGGGCCCACAGATACGCAGTATTTT.

This clonotype was seen ten or more times. The chain joins TRBV7-2 to TRBJ2-2; 7 nucleotides line up with TRBD1. The junction had 8 bases not matched to a gene; V was cut back by 5 bases and J by 14 bases. The CDR3 consists of 12 residues. Looked up from germline, CDR1 is SGHTA and CDR2 is FQGNSA. As DNA, the CDR3 is TGTGCCAGCAGCCTGACAGGGACGGGACTGTTTTTT. The encoded protein is CASSLTGTGLFF.

The V and J genes are TRBV7-9 and TRBJ2-7, with D possibly being TRBD1 or TRBD2 (6 bases each). CDR3 length: 13 amino acids. The V gene's germline CDR1 is SEHNR and CDR2 FQNEAQ (reference sequence). Trimming pared 5 bases from V and 5 bases from J, leaving 13 bases between. The CDR3 reads CASSPRGGHEQYV. DNA for the CDR3: TGTGCCAGCAGCCCCAGGGGAGGCCACGAGCAGTACGTC.

This clonotype was seen more than once but under ten times. The V and J genes are TRBV29-1 and TRBJ2-1; D unresolved. Per germline, CDR1 SQVTM and CDR2 ANQGSEA. The V end was cut by 6 bases, the J end by 8 bases, with 11 bases between. CDR3 length: 11 residues. The CDR3 loop is CSVTYSDEQFF. The CDR3 DNA sequence: TGCAGCGTGACATATTCGGATGAGCAGTTCTTC.

Many counts were recorded for this clonotype. This rearrangement joins TRBV7-8 to TRBJ2-1; D possibly corresponds to TRBD2 (5 bases). The CDR3 length is 14 residues. The germline V gene encodes CDR1 SGHVS and CDR2 FQNEAQ. V was pared by 1 base and J by 8 bases, with 12 bases between. For the CDR3, the DNA is TGTGCCAGCAGCTTAGAAACGGGAATGTATGAGCAGTTCTTC. This gives the protein CASSLETGMYEQFF. Filled out from reference TRBV7-8 and TRBJ2-1, the complete variable domain reads GAGVSQSPRYKVAKRGQDVALRCDPISGHVSLFWYQQALGQGPEFLTYFQNEAQLDKSGLPSDRFFAERPEGSVSTLKIQRTQQEDSAVYLCASSLETGMYEQFFGPGTRLTVL.

The gene calls are TRBV5-1 and TRBJ2-5; weak D call: TRBD1 (7 bases). V lost 4 bases and J lost 3, with 16 bases in between. This CDR3 has 15 residues. In germline, CDR1 is SGHRS, CDR2 YFSETQ. The CDR3 coding sequence is TGCGCCAGCAGCGTACAGGGGAGGCTAGAAGAGACCCAGTACTTC. Its protein product is CASSVQGRLEETQYF.

This clonotype was found many times. J is TRBJ2-3 and V is TRBV6-1; 10 bases map to TRBD2. The CDR3 contains 15 residues. Germline CDR1 and CDR2: MNHNS and SASEGT. V lost 9 bases and J lost 5; bases outside the gene matches: 11. The CDR3 DNA reads as TGTGCCAGGGGAATCCCTAGCGGGGGCGGAGATACGCAGTATTTT. Amino acid sequence: CARGIPSGGGDTQYF.